This TCR beta chain was profiled in a study of Tregs in tolerant kidney transplant recipients. Study-wide results and caveats: The most relevant donor-specific Treg TCRbeta repertoire apparently came from expansion with activated donor B cells. Biological reproducibility was not directly addressed in this study.

TCRdb's copy holds only in-frame clones and misses some; the assay was immunoSEQ multiplex PCR. The sample contains about 240,000 clones, about 86% of which appear only once. Details on this clone: As yet, its antigen is unknown.

Germline loops: CDR1 MNHNY, CDR2 SVGAGI (reference sequence). Trimming took 3 bases from V and 7 from J; bases not matched to a gene: 6. CDR3 length: 15 residues. Unstimulated regulatory T cells (CD4+CD25+CD127-), CD4+CD25- non-regulatory cells, CD4 and CD8 cells were FACS-sorted from thawed PBMCs. Input material: CD4+ T cells from blood. V and J are TRBV6-6 and TRBJ2-1; 10 bases line up with TRBD1. The source of this sequence is a human donor in good health. CDR3 region: CASSYIGGQGNEQFF. DNA of the CDR3: TGTGCCAGCAGTTATATCGGGGGACAGGGGAATGAGCAGTTCTTC.